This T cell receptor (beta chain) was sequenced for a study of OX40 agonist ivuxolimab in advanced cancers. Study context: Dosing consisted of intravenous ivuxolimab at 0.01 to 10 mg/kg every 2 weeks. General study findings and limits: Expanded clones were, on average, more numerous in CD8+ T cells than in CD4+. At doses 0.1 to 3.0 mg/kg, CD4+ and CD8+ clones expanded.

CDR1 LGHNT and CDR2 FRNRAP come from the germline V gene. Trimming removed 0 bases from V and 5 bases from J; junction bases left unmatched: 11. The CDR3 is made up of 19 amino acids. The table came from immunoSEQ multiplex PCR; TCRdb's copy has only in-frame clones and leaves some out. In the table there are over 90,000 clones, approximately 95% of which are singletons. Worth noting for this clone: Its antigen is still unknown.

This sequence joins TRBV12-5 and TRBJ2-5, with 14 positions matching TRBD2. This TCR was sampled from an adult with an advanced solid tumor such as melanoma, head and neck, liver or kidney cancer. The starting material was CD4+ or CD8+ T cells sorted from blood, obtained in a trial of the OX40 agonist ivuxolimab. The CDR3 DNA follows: TGTGCTAGTGGTTTGGTTCCCGGGACTAGCGGGAGTGCGGGGGAGACCCAGTACTTC. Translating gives CASGLVPGTSGSAGETQYF.